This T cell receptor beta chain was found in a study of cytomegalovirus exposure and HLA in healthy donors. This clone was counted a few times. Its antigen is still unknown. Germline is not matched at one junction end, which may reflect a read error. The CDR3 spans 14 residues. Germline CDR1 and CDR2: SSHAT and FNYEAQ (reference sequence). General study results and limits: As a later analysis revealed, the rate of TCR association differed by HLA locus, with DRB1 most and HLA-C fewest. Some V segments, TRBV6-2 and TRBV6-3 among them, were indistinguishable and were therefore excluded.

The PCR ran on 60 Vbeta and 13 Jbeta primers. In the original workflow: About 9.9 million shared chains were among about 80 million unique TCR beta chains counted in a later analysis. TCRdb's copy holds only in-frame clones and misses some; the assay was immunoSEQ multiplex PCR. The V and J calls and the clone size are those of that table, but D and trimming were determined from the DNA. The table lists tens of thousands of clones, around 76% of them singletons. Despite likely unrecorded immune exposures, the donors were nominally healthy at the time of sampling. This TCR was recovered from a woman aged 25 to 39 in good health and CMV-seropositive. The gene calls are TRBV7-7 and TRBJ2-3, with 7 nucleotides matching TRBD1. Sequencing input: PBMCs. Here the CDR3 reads CASSLGTGTDTQYF. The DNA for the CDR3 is TGTGCTAGCAGCCTGGGGACAGGCACAGATACGCAGTATTTT.